This T cell receptor (beta chain) was retrieved from a study of cytomegalovirus exposure and HLA in healthy donors. Overall study results and limits: The authors confirmed in vitro that a few CMV-associated chains were specific for CMV antigens. Rare TCR sequences predominated, though certain public TCRs were found in many donors. Some V segments, TRBV6-2 and TRBV6-3 among them, were indistinguishable and were therefore excluded. Per published reports, the classifier diagnosed cytomegalovirus status with high specificity and sensitivity.

The PCR contained 60 Vbeta and 13 Jbeta primers. Clones were sequenced by immunoSEQ multiplex PCR, and TCRdb holds only the in-frame ones, with some missing. The sample lists about 180,000 clones; just under 80% were seen once. As concerns this clone: The antigen remains undetermined.

Germline loops: CDR1 SGDLS, CDR2 YYNGEE. Trimming left V 0 bases short and J 1 base short, with 10 bases between. The CDR3 is 15 amino acids. V and J are TRBV9 and TRBJ1-1, with TRBD1 as a possible D gene (5 bases). This TCR derives from a woman between 50 and 59 years old in good health and CMV-seropositive. Sequencing was carried out using PBMCs. The CDR3 here is CASSVVDRANTEAFF. DNA of the CDR3: TGTGCCAGCAGCGTAGTTGACAGAGCGAACACTGAAGCTTTCTTT.